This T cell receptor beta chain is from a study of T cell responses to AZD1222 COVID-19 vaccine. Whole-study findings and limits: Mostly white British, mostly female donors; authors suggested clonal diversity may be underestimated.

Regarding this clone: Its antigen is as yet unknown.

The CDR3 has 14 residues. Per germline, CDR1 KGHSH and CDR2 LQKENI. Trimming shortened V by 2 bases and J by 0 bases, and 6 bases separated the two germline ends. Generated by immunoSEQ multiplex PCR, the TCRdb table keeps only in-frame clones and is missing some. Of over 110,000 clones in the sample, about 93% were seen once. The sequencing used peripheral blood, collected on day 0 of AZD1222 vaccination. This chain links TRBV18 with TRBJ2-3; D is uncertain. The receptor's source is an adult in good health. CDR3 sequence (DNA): TGTGCCAGCTCACCAACCGCTAGCACAGATACGCAGTATTTT. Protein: CASSPTASTDTQYF.